This T cell receptor (beta chain) originates from a study of a mutant IDH1 vaccine in newly diagnosed glioma. Study background: Most had both radiotherapy and temozolomide beforehand; others had only one.

Measured with immunoSEQ multiplex PCR; TCRdb has only the in-frame clones, and not every one. Among 90,000 to 100,000 clones listed, around 90% were seen once. On this clone itself: What it binds is unknown.

This CDR3 is built from 14 residues. CDR1 and CDR2 from the germline V gene are LNHDA and SQIVND (reference sequence). V was trimmed by 4 bases and J by 1 base, leaving 7 bases between them. Time point specified: baseline, week 1 (first vaccination visit). Specified treatment: pre-vaccination baseline after standard-of-care therapy. Regarding the study as a whole: Top peripheral T cell clonotype shifts appeared unrelated to pseudoprogression. Less than 95% of patients showed vaccine-induced immune responses across multiple MHC alleles.

The rearrangement links TRBV19 to TRBJ2-2; no clear D gene. The TCR sequence derives from a woman aged 50 to 60 with glioma. Sequences were derived from PBMCs, sampled from a glioma patient treated with radiotherapy, temozolomide or both. CDR3 in amino acids: CASSTRQNTGELFF. CDR3 DNA sequence: TGTGCCAGTAGTACCCGACAGAACACCGGGGAGCTGTTTTTT. Full variable domain (missing parts from reference TRBV19 and TRBJ2-2): DGGITQSPKYLFRKEGQNVTLSCEQNLNHDAMYWYRQDPGQGLRLIYYSQIVNDFQKGDIAEGYSVSREKKESFPLTVTSAQKNPTAFYLCASSTRQNTGELFFGEGSRLTVL.